The text below deals with one T cell receptor (beta chain). Germline assignment: CDR1 SEHNR and CDR2 FQNEAQ (reference sequence). The CDR3 spans 14 residues. The ends lost 1 base at V and 7 bases at J; junction bases unmatched: 3. These data belong to a study of blood T cell repertoires in COVID-19. The protocol was immunoSEQ multiplex PCR, while the TCRdb copy is restricted to in-frame clones and leaves out a portion. The sample lists about 210,000 clones, around 86% occurring once. The TCR was taken from a woman in her 70s with COVID-19, enrolled during active disease. V is TRBV7-9 and J is TRBJ1-5; 8 bases fit TRBD1. Source material: peripheral blood. The CDR3 nucleotides are TGTGCCAGCAGCTTAGGGGGACAGGAGCAGCCCCAGCATTTT. Translating it yields CASSLGGQEQPQHF.